This is a list of T cell receptor beta chains from one sample in a study of blood T cell repertoires in COVID-19. Profiling relied on immunoSEQ multiplex PCR, and the TCRdb table lists in-frame clones only, not all of them. In the table there are a few hundred thousand clones, over 85% of which are singletons. The material sequenced was peripheral blood. These receptors were collected from a woman in her 30s with COVID-19, enrolled during active disease. CDR3s include the opening cysteine and the closing phenylalanine or tryptophan. Each record gives: V gene, D gene, J gene, clone size, CDR3 DNA, CDR3 protein. A D gene is named only where the DNA matches it firmly. Clone size is given for some rows only: seen once, a few or many times, or a class if the clone is expanded.

V gene: TRBV4-1; D gene: NA; J gene: TRBJ1-6; clone size: NA; CDR3 DNA: TGCGCCAGCAGCCAAGAACCCCTACAGGTCTATTCGAATTCACCCCTCCACTTT; CDR3 protein: CASSQEPLQVYSNSPLHF
V gene: TRBV4-1; D gene: NA; J gene: TRBJ1-6; clone size: once; CDR3 DNA: TGCGCCAGCAGCCAAGATGAGACATTCGTTAATTCACCCCTCCACTTT; CDR3 protein: CASSQDETFVNSPLHF
V gene: TRBV6-5; D gene: NA; J gene: TRBJ1-6; clone size: once; CDR3 DNA: TGTGCCAGCACCGGGTCGACCGGGGGTAATTCACCCCTCCACTTT; CDR3 protein: CASTGSTGGNSPLHF
V gene: TRBV19; D gene: NA; J gene: TRBJ1-1; clone size: NA; CDR3 DNA: TGTGCCAGTAGTAGGACCTTGGGGGCCACTGAAGCTTTCTTT; CDR3 protein: CASSRTLGATEAFF
V gene: TRBV28; D gene: NA; J gene: TRBJ1-5; clone size: NA; CDR3 DNA: TGTGCCAGCAGTTTAGCACACAGGGCGCGTCAGCCCCAGCATTTT; CDR3 protein: CASSLAHRARQPQHF
V gene: TRBV7-8; D gene: NA; J gene: TRBJ1-2; clone size: NA; CDR3 DNA: TGTGCCAGCAGCGCTAGCAGGACTCCAATCCCCTATGGCTACACCTTC; CDR3 protein: CASSASRTPIPYGYTF
V gene: TRBV21-1; D gene: NA; J gene: TRBJ1-3; clone size: NA; CDR3 DNA: TGTGCCAGCAGCAAAGGGTCTTCACGGGACAGTGACCCTTCTGGAAACACCATATATTTT; CDR3 protein: CASSKGSSRDSDPSGNTIYF
V gene: TRBV5-4; D gene: NA; J gene: TRBJ1-2; clone size: NA; CDR3 DNA: TGTGCCAGCAGCTCGACAGGTGCGGGCTATGGCTACACCTTC; CDR3 protein: CASSSTGAGYGYTF
V gene: TRBV27; D gene: TRBD2; J gene: TRBJ2-3; clone size: NA; CDR3 DNA: TGTGCCACCGGACTAGGGGCAGATACGCAGTATTTT; CDR3 protein: CATGLGADTQYF
V gene: TRBV19; D gene: NA; J gene: TRBJ1-1; clone size: NA; CDR3 DNA: TGTGCCAGTAGTTGGCGGAGCACTGAAGCTTTCTTT; CDR3 protein: CASSWRSTEAFF
V gene: TRBV12-3/TRBV12-4; D gene: NA; J gene: TRBJ1-2; clone size: NA; CDR3 DNA: TGTGCCAGCAGTTTAGGCAGGGGAGGGGGCTACACCTTC; CDR3 protein: CASSLGRGGGYTF
V gene: TRBV5-1; D gene: NA; J gene: TRBJ1-1; clone size: NA; CDR3 DNA: TGCGCCAGCAGCCTCCCGCCGAAAGCTCTTGAGATGAACACTGAAGCTTTCTTT; CDR3 protein: CASSLPPKALEMNTEAFF
V gene: TRBV15; D gene: NA; J gene: TRBJ1-1; clone size: NA; CDR3 DNA: TGTGCCACCAGCAGAGAACGGACAGCGAACACTGAAGCTTTCTTT; CDR3 protein: CATSRERTANTEAFF
V gene: TRBV29-1; D gene: NA; J gene: TRBJ1-5; clone size: NA; CDR3 DNA: TGCAGCGTGGATCGGACAGACTATAGCAATCAGCCCCAGCATTTT; CDR3 protein: CSVDRTDYSNQPQHF
V gene: TRBV5-1; D gene: TRBD1; J gene: TRBJ1-1; clone size: NA; CDR3 DNA: TGCGCCAGCAGCATAGCAGGGGGCTCAGAAGCTTTCTTT; CDR3 protein: CASSIAGGSEAFF
V gene: TRBV2; D gene: NA; J gene: TRBJ1-1; clone size: NA; CDR3 DNA: TGTGCCAGCAGCGTAAATTCCCACACTGAAGCTTTCTTT; CDR3 protein: CASSVNSHTEAFF
V gene: TRBV6-4; D gene: NA; J gene: TRBJ1-6; clone size: NA; CDR3 DNA: TGTGCCAGCAGGAGTGGTCAAGCTCTTAATTCACCCCTCCACTTT; CDR3 protein: CASRSGQALNSPLHF
V gene: TRBV29-1; D gene: NA; J gene: TRBJ1-1; clone size: NA; CDR3 DNA: TGCAGCGTTGAAGATCTTTGGGGGCCAGCTTTCTTT; CDR3 protein: CSVEDLWGPAFF
V gene: TRBV7-9; D gene: NA; J gene: TRBJ1-1; clone size: NA; CDR3 DNA: TGTGCCAGCAGCTACGCGGGAGGGACTGAAGCTTTCTTT; CDR3 protein: CASSYAGGTEAFF
V gene: TRBV11-3; D gene: NA; J gene: TRBJ1-3; clone size: NA; CDR3 DNA: TGTGCCAGCACCTCGTCCGGGAGTGGAAACACCATATATTTT; CDR3 protein: CASTSSGSGNTIYF
V gene: TRBV5-1; D gene: TRBD1; J gene: TRBJ1-1; clone size: many; CDR3 DNA: TGCGCCAGCAGCTACGGGGTGGCAGGGGGTAGGACTGAAGCTTTCTTT; CDR3 protein: CASSYGVAGGRTEAFF
V gene: TRBV7-9; D gene: NA; J gene: TRBJ2-7; clone size: few; CDR3 DNA: TGTGCCAGCAGCTCAACAGGTATTCTCTACGAGCAGTACTTC; CDR3 protein: CASSSTGILYEQYF
V gene: TRBV19; D gene: NA; J gene: TRBJ1-2; clone size: NA; CDR3 DNA: TGTGCCAGTAGTATCTCCAGAAATAAAACGCCGTATGGCTACACCTTC; CDR3 protein: CASSISRNKTPYGYTF
V gene: TRBV28; D gene: NA; J gene: TRBJ1-5; clone size: NA; CDR3 DNA: TGTGCCAGCAGGTCCGGGACACAGAATCAGCCCCAGCATTTT; CDR3 protein: CASRSGTQNQPQHF
V gene: TRBV7-9; D gene: NA; J gene: TRBJ2-5; clone size: NA; CDR3 DNA: TGTGCCAGCAGCTCCCCCACTTTGCGGCGGGGGACCCAGTACTTC; CDR3 protein: CASSSPTLRRGTQYF
V gene: TRBV2; D gene: TRBD1; J gene: TRBJ1-1; clone size: NA; CDR3 DNA: TGTGCCAGCACCGCAGGGGGGTACCTAATTCTAAGGGACACTGAAGCTTTCTTT; CDR3 protein: CASTAGGYLILRDTEAFF
V gene: TRBV9; D gene: NA; J gene: TRBJ1-2; clone size: NA; CDR3 DNA: TGTGCCAGCAGCGTAGCCGAGTTCTATGGCTACACCTTC; CDR3 protein: CASSVAEFYGYTF
V gene: TRBV29-1; D gene: TRBD2; J gene: TRBJ2-5; clone size: NA; CDR3 DNA: TGCAGCGTCGTGAAGGGAGGGGCCGAGACCCAGTACTTC; CDR3 protein: CSVVKGGAETQYF
V gene: TRBV5-4; D gene: NA; J gene: TRBJ1-4; clone size: few; CDR3 DNA: TGTGCCAGCAGCTCCGAGGGGGGGGCAACTAATGAAAAACTGTTTTTT; CDR3 protein: CASSSEGGATNEKLFF
V gene: TRBV7-2; D gene: TRBD2; J gene: TRBJ2-1; clone size: NA; CDR3 DNA: TGTGCCAGCAGCTTCCCACTAGCGGGGGGTCAAGTTGAGCAGTTCTTC; CDR3 protein: CASSFPLAGGQVEQFF
V gene: TRBV7-6; D gene: TRBD1; J gene: TRBJ1-3; clone size: NA; CDR3 DNA: TGTGCCAGCAGCTTAGATGGCGTCGGGACAGGACGAAACACCATATATTTT; CDR3 protein: CASSLDGVGTGRNTIYF
V gene: TRBV5-1; D gene: NA; J gene: TRBJ2-5; clone size: once; CDR3 DNA: TGCGCCAGCAGCTTGGAGGGGCCCTGGCCCCAAGAGACCCAGTACTTC; CDR3 protein: CASSLEGPWPQETQYF
V gene: TRBV6-5; D gene: TRBD2; J gene: TRBJ2-1; clone size: NA; CDR3 DNA: TGTGCCAGCAGTCCCGGGACTACGGATGAGCAGTTCTTC; CDR3 protein: CASSPGTTDEQFF
V gene: TRBV6-5; D gene: NA; J gene: TRBJ1-2; clone size: NA; CDR3 DNA: TGTGCCAGCAGTCCCGGAGGTGACTATGGCTACACCTTC; CDR3 protein: CASSPGGDYGYTF
V gene: TRBV5-8; D gene: TRBD1; J gene: TRBJ2-5; clone size: NA; CDR3 DNA: TGTGCCAGCAGAAGGGCAGGGGGTCTCGAGACCCAGTACTTC; CDR3 protein: CASRRAGGLETQYF
V gene: TRBV21-1; D gene: NA; J gene: TRBJ1-5; clone size: NA; CDR3 DNA: TGTGCCAGCAGCACGGCGGACAGTTATAGCAATCAGCCCCAGCATTTT; CDR3 protein: CASSTADSYSNQPQHF
V gene: TRBV5-6; D gene: NA; J gene: TRBJ1-2; clone size: NA; CDR3 DNA: TGTGCCAGCAGCTCTGGTGGCCAGAACTATGGCTACACCTTC; CDR3 protein: CASSSGGQNYGYTF
V gene: TRBV27; D gene: TRBD1; J gene: TRBJ1-2; clone size: NA; CDR3 DNA: TGTGCCAGCAGTGCCTGGGACAGGGGGTTAGGCTACACCTTC; CDR3 protein: CASSAWDRGLGYTF
V gene: TRBV18; D gene: NA; J gene: TRBJ1-5; clone size: NA; CDR3 DNA: TGTGCCAGCTCACCACGCCTCCAGGATCAGCCCCAGCATTTT; CDR3 protein: CASSPRLQDQPQHF
V gene: TRBV5-1; D gene: TRBD1; J gene: TRBJ1-1; clone size: NA; CDR3 DNA: TGCGCCAGCACCCGGGGACAGAATTTCGGGAACACTGAAGCTTTCTTT; CDR3 protein: CASTRGQNFGNTEAFF
V gene: TRBV7-8; D gene: NA; J gene: TRBJ2-2; clone size: NA; CDR3 DNA: TGTGCCAGCAGCTTAGTTGCAGGGAGCTCCCTTTCCGGGGGCGGGGAGCTGTTTTTT; CDR3 protein: CASSLVAGSSLSGGGELFF
V gene: TRBV5-6; D gene: TRBD1; J gene: TRBJ2-1; clone size: NA; CDR3 DNA: TGTGCCAGCAGCTCCGGGACAGGTCACCCTTACAATGAGCAGTTCTTC; CDR3 protein: CASSSGTGHPYNEQFF
V gene: TRBV11-2; D gene: NA; J gene: TRBJ1-3; clone size: NA; CDR3 DNA: TGTGCCAGCAGCCCCAGGGTCTCTGGAAACACCATATATTTT; CDR3 protein: CASSPRVSGNTIYF
V gene: TRBV19; D gene: NA; J gene: TRBJ2-7; clone size: NA; CDR3 DNA: TGTGCCAGTAGTCCCCTACTTCTGGCGGGCGAGCAGTACTTC; CDR3 protein: CASSPLLLAGEQYF
V gene: TRBV5-1; D gene: TRBD2; J gene: TRBJ2-3; clone size: NA; CDR3 DNA: TGCGCCAGCAGTAGGCTAGCGGGGGGGCCCGCAGATACGCAGTATTTT; CDR3 protein: CASSRLAGGPADTQYF
V gene: TRBV5-6; D gene: TRBD1; J gene: TRBJ1-2; clone size: NA; CDR3 DNA: TGTGCCAGCAGCTCAGGGACAGGAGTTTCCCGTGGGGATGGCTACACCTTC; CDR3 protein: CASSSGTGVSRGDGYTF
V gene: TRBV11-3; D gene: TRBD2; J gene: TRBJ2-1; clone size: NA; CDR3 DNA: TGTGCCAGCAGCTTGCGACTAGCGAGGTACAATGAGCAGTTCTTC; CDR3 protein: CASSLRLARYNEQFF
V gene: TRBV11-3; D gene: NA; J gene: TRBJ2-3; clone size: NA; CDR3 DNA: TGTGCCAGCAGCCTGGGGGGGCCGTCTCCTTATACGCAGTATTTT; CDR3 protein: CASSLGGPSPYTQYF
V gene: TRBV2; D gene: NA; J gene: TRBJ1-3; clone size: NA; CDR3 DNA: TGTGCCAGCAGTCGGGATGGGAACACCATATATTTT; CDR3 protein: CASSRDGNTIYF
V gene: TRBV5-8; D gene: NA; J gene: TRBJ1-2; clone size: NA; CDR3 DNA: TGTGCCAGCAGCTACCGGACACTAAACTATGGCTACACCTTC; CDR3 protein: CASSYRTLNYGYTF
V gene: TRBV4-2; D gene: NA; J gene: TRBJ1-1; clone size: NA; CDR3 DNA: TGTGCCAGCAGCCAAGAAGGGACACAGGGCCCAATGAACACTGAAGCTTTCTTT; CDR3 protein: CASSQEGTQGPMNTEAFF
V gene: TRBV27; D gene: TRBD2; J gene: TRBJ2-3; clone size: NA; CDR3 DNA: TGTGCCAGCACCCCACGCGGGGGGTATTTCACAGATACGCAGTATTTT; CDR3 protein: CASTPRGGYFTDTQYF
V gene: TRBV7-8; D gene: NA; J gene: TRBJ2-7; clone size: NA; CDR3 DNA: TGTGCCAGCAGCTCCCTGGGCCCGGCCTCGTACGAGCAGTACTTC; CDR3 protein: CASSSLGPASYEQYF
V gene: TRBV2; D gene: TRBD2; J gene: TRBJ2-3; clone size: NA; CDR3 DNA: TGTGCCAGCAGTGATCCGGGACTAGCAGATACTTGGTTGTATTTT; CDR3 protein: CASSDPGLADTWLYF
V gene: TRBV13; D gene: TRBD2; J gene: TRBJ2-2; clone size: NA; CDR3 DNA: TGTGCCAGCAGCCGGGGACTAGCGGGCACCGGGGAGCTGTTTTTT; CDR3 protein: CASSRGLAGTGELFF
V gene: TRBV19; D gene: TRBD1; J gene: TRBJ2-7; clone size: NA; CDR3 DNA: TGTGCCAGTAGTATACTAGGCCAGGGGGTCGACGAGCAGTACTTC; CDR3 protein: CASSILGQGVDEQYF
V gene: TRBV7-2; D gene: NA; J gene: TRBJ2-5; clone size: NA; CDR3 DNA: TGTGCCAGCAGCTTAGCGCCCGAGGGTAGCCCCTGGGGAGAGACCCAGTACTTC; CDR3 protein: CASSLAPEGSPWGETQYF
V gene: TRBV6-1; D gene: TRBD1; J gene: TRBJ1-4; clone size: few; CDR3 DNA: TGTGCCAGCAGTGAATTGGACAGGGGCAGAGAAAAACTGTTTTTT; CDR3 protein: CASSELDRGREKLFF